This T cell receptor beta chain was documented in a study of cytomegalovirus exposure and HLA in healthy donors. Study at large: The 95 million to 120 million unique TCR beta sequences, from roughly 170 million T cells, were found by an earlier analysis.

Germline V CDR1 and CDR2: SNHLY, FYNNEI. The V end was cut by 5 bases, the J end by 2 bases, with 15 bases between. CDR3 size: 15 residues. The PCR ran on 60 Vbeta and 13 Jbeta primers. Libraries were prepared by immunoSEQ multiplex PCR; TCRdb keeps only in-frame clonotypes and omits some of them. Here the sample spans roughly 120,000 clones, about 60% being singletons. Specimen: PBMCs. This chain connects TRBV2 to TRBJ1-1, with D unresolved. The TCR originated in a man aged 40-49 years in good health and CMV-seropositive. The chain's CDR3 is CASSLDSRVNTEAFF. The DNA of the CDR3 is TGTGCCAGCAGTTTGGATTCACGGGTCAACACTGAAGCTTTCTTT.